The 2 T cell receptor beta chains below come from one sample, sequenced in a study of blood T cells in healthy people across ages. The authors ran a second PCR of about 6 to 11 cycles using a sample-barcoded 5' primer and a J-beta primer mix. TCRdb itself ran the 5' RACE reads through MiXCR, one entry per CDR3 protein. The table records more than 1,400,000 distinct CDR3 sequences, around two fifths of them present only once. What was sequenced was blood. The receptors shown here come from a woman between 18 and 29 years old in good health.

This clonotype was counted at least ten times. The genes are TRBV12-3 or TRBV12-4 and TRBJ2-7; 7 bases map to TRBD2. Losses at the gene ends were 6 bases for V and 0 bases for J; bases not matched to a gene: 8. The CDR3 is made up of 15 amino acids. The CDR3 is CASSFPSGGSYEQYF. In nucleotides, the CDR3 is TGTGCCAGCAGCTTTCCTAGCGGAGGCTCCTACGAGCAGTACTTC.

Only a few counts were recorded for this clonotype. The V call is TRBV20-1, the J call TRBJ2-4; the match to TRBD2 covers 13 bases. The DNA matches TRBJ2-7 better at its end, which makes the J call doubtful. Germline CDR1 is DFQATT and CDR2 is SNEGSKA (reference sequence). This CDR3 spans 15 amino acids. The CDR3 DNA reads TGCAGTGCTAGAGGGACTAGCGGGAGTGGCGACGAGCAGTACTTC. This sequence encodes CSARGTSGSGDEQYF.